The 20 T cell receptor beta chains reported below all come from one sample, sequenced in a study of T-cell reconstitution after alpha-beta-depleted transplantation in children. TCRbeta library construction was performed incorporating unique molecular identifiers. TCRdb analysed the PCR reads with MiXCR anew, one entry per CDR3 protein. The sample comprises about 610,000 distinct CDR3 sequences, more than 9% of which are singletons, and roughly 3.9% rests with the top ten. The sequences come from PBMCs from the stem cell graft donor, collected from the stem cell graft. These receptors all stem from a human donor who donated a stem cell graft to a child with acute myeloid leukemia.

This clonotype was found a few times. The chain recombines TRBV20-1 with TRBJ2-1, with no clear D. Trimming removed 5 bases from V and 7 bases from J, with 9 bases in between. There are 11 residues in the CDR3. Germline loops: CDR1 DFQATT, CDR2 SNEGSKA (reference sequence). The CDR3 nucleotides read TGCAGTGCTGCCCGTTTGAATGAGCAGTTCTTC. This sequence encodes CSAARLNEQFF.

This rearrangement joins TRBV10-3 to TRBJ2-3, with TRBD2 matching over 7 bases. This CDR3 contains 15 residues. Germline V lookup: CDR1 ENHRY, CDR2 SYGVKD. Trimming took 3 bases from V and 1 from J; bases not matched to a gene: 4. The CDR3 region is CAISEAGRGTDTQYF. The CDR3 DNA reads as TGTGCCATCAGTGAAGCGGGGAGGGGCACAGATACGCAGTATTTT.

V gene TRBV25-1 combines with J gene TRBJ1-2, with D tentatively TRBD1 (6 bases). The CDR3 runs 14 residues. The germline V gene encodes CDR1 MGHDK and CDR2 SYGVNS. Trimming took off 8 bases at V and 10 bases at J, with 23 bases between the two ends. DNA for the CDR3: TGTGCCAGCGCAAGCCCCGGGACATTTTTGTACTACACCTTC. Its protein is CASASPGTFLYYTF.

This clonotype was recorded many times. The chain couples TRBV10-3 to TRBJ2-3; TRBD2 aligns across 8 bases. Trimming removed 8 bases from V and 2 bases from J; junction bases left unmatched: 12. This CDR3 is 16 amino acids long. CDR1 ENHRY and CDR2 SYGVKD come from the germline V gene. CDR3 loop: CAILASGSRNTDTQYF. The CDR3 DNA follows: TGTGCCATCTTGGCCAGCGGGAGCAGGAACACAGATACGCAGTATTTT.

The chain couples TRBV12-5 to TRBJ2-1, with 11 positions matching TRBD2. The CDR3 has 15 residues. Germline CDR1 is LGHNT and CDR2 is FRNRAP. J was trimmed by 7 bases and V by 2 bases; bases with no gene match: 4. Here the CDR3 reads CASGLYLAGGNEQFF. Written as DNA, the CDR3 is TGTGCTAGTGGTTTGTACCTAGCGGGAGGAAATGAGCAGTTCTTC.

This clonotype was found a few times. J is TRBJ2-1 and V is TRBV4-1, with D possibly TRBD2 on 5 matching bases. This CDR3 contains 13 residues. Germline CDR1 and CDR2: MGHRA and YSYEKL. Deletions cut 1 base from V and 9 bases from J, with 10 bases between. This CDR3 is CASSQVEGVEQFF. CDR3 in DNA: TGCGCCAGCAGCCAAGTTGAGGGAGTTGAGCAGTTCTTC.

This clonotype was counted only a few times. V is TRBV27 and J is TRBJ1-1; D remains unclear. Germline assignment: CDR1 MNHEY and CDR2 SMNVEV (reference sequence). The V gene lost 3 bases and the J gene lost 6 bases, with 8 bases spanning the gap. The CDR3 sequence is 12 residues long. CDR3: CASSLTGSEAFF. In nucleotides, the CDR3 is TGTGCCAGCAGTTTGACGGGCTCTGAAGCTTTCTTT.

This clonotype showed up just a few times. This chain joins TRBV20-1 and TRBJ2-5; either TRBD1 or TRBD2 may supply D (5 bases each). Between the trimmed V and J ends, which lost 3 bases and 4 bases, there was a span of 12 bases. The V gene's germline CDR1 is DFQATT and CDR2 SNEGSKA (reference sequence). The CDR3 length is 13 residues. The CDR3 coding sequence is TGCAGTGCTAGTTGGGGGACGGGAGAGACCCAGTACTTC. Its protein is CSASWGTGETQYF.

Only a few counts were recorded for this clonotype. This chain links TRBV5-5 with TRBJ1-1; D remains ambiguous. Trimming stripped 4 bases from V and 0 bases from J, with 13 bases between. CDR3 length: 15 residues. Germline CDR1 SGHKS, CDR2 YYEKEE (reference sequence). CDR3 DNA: TGTGCCAGCAGCCCTGCACTCTTCGTGAACACTGAAGCTTTCTTT. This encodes CASSPALFVNTEAFF.

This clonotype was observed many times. CDR3 coding DNA: TGCAGTGCTAGGATGGCCCTAGCGGGACGAGATACGCAGTATTTT. This encodes CSARMALAGRDTQYF. The chain recombines TRBV20-1 with TRBJ2-3; 9 bases line up with TRBD2. With 3 bases clipped from V and 5 bases from J, the junction kept 9 bases outside the gene matches. Germline V gene data show CDR1 as DFQATT and CDR2 as SNEGSKA (reference sequence). The CDR3 covers 15 residues.

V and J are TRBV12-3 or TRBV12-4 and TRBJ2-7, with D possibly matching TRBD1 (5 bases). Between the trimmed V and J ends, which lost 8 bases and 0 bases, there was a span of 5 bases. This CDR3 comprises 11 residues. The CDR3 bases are TGTGCCAGCGACAGCTCCTACGAGCAGTACTTC. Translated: CASDSSYEQYF.

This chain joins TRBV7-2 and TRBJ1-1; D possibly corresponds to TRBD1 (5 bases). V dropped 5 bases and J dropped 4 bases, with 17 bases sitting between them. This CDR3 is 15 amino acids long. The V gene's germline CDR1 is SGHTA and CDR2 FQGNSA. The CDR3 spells CASSLRGDVGTEAFF. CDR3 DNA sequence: TGTGCCAGCAGCCTCCGGGGGGATGTTGGCACTGAAGCTTTCTTT.

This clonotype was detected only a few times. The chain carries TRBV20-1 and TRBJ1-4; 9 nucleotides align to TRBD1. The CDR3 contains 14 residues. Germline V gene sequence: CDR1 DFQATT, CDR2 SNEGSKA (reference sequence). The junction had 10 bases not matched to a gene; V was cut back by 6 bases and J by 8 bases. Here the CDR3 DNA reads TGCAGTGCCGAGGCGGGACAGGGTTGGGAAAAACTGTTTTTT. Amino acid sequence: CSAEAGQGWEKLFF.

CDR3 protein: CASSLGQNEKLFF. The CDR3 DNA reads TGTGCCAGCAGCCTTGGACAGAATGAAAAACTGTTTTTT. The rearrangement joins TRBV12-3 or TRBV12-4 to TRBJ1-4; a possible D gene is TRBD1 (6 bases). The germline V and J ends were trimmed by 6 bases and 5 bases, with 10 bases remaining between them. This CDR3 spans 13 amino acids.

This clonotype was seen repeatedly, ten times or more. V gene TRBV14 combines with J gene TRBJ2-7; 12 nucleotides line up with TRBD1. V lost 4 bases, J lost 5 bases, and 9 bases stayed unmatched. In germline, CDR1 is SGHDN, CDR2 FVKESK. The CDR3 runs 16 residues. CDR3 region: CASSLPGQGARNEQYF. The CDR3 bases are TGTGCCAGCAGCCTGCCGGGACAGGGGGCGCGGAACGAGCAGTACTTC. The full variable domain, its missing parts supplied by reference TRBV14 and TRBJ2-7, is EAGVTQFPSHSVIEKGQTVTLRCDPISGHDNLYWYRRVMGKEIKFLLHFVKESKQDESGMPNNRFLAERTGGTYSTLKVQPAELEDSGVYFCASSLPGQGARNEQYFGPGTRLTVT.

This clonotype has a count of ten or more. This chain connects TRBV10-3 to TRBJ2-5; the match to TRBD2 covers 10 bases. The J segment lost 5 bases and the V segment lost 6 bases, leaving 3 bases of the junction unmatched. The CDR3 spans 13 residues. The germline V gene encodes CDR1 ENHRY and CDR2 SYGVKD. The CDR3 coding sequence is TGTGCCATCAGCCTAGCGGGGGCGGAGACCCAGTACTTC. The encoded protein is CAISLAGAETQYF.

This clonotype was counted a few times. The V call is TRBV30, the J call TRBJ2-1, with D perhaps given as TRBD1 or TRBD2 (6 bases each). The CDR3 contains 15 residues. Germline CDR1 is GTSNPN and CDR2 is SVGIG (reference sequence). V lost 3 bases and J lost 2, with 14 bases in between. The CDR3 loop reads CAWREKGGAYNEQFF. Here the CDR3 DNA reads TGTGCCTGGAGGGAGAAGGGGGGCGCCTACAATGAGCAGTTCTTC. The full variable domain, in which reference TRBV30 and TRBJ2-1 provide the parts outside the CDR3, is SQTIHQWPATLVQPVGSPLSLECTVEGTSNPNLYWYRQAAGRGLQLLFYSVGIGQISSEVPQNLSASRPQDRQFILSSKKLLLSDSGFYLCAWREKGGAYNEQFFGPGTRLTVL.

The CDR3 loop is CATSRDLVGVGNEQFF. CDR3 coding DNA: TGTGCCACCAGCAGAGATCTTGTGGGAGTGGGCAATGAGCAGTTCTTC. The gene calls are TRBV15 and TRBJ2-1; D may be TRBD2 (5 bases). The CDR3 runs 16 residues. The V and J ends lost 0 bases and 6 bases respectively, with 15 bases between them. Germline CDR1 reads LNHNV; CDR2 reads YYDKDF (reference sequence).

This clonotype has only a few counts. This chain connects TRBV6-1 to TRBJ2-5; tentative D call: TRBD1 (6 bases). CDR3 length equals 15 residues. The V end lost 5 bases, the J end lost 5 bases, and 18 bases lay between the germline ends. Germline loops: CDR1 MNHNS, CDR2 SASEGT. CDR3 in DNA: TGTGCCAGCAGTACCGGGACACTGGCCACCGAGACCCAGTACTTC. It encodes CASSTGTLATETQYF.

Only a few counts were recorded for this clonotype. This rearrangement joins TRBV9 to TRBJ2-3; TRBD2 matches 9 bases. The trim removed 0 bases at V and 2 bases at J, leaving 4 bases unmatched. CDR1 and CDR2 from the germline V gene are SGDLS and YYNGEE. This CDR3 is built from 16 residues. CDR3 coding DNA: TGTGCCAGCAGCGTAGAAGGGACTAGCAACACAGATACGCAGTATTTT. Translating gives CASSVEGTSNTDTQYF.